The 9 T cell receptor beta chains below come from one sample, sequenced in a study of blood T cells in healthy people across ages. Alongside a J-beta primer mix, a sample-barcoded 5' primer served in a second PCR lasting roughly 6 to 11 cycles. TCRdb processed the 5' RACE reads anew with MiXCR; each CDR3 protein has one entry. The table shows 700,000 or so distinct CDR3 sequences, with about 24% occurring only once. The sample was blood. The receptor source for this set is a man in his 70s in good health.

The table lists this clonotype with a few counts. This chain connects TRBV5-5 to TRBJ1-3; D perhaps matches TRBD1 (6 bases). This CDR3 region has 18 residues. Per germline, CDR1 SGHKS and CDR2 YYEKEE (reference sequence). V dropped 1 base and J dropped 7 bases, with 24 bases sitting between them. Written as DNA, the CDR3 is TGTGCCAGCAGCTTGTCGTCGACGGGGGGCCTTGGAGGTAACACCATATATTTT. Its translation: CASSLSSTGGLGGNTIYF.

V usage is TRBV21-1 and J usage is TRBJ2-5; TRBD2 reflects the table's D call only, with no check against the DNA. The J call may be mistaken, given a closer DNA end match to TRBJ2-1. TRBV21-1 is recorded as a pseudogene. The CDR3 consists of 14 residues. DNA of the CDR3: TGTGCCAGGGGGACTAGCGGGAAAAACAATGAGCAGTTCTTC. This sequence encodes CARGTSGKNNEQFF.

The chain is built from TRBV3-1 and TRBJ2-2; D ambiguous. Trimming pared 0 bases from V and 9 bases from J, leaving 8 bases between. The germline gives CDR1 LGHDT, CDR2 YNNKEL (reference sequence). This CDR3 is built from 13 residues. CDR3 sequence (DNA): TGTGCCAGCAGCCAAGACCGACGTTGGGAGCTGTTTTTT. It translates to CASSQDRRWELFF.

A few counts support this clonotype. This chain connects TRBV2 to TRBJ1-4, with D unresolved. CDR1 and CDR2 (germline): SNHLY, FYNNEI. The V end was cut by 2 bases, the J end by 7 bases, with 11 bases between. This CDR3 region has 14 residues. The CDR3 region has the DNA TGTGCCAGCAGTGAAAAGGCTATCCTTGAAAAACTGTTTTTT. Amino acid sequence: CASSEKAILEKLFF.

In its sample, this clonotype was seen a few times. The rearrangement links TRBV7-8 to TRBJ2-1; tentative D call: TRBD1 (5 bases). The DNA end is a closer match to TRBJ2-7, so the J assignment may be wrong. The CDR3 has 13 amino acids. Germline CDR1 SGHVS, CDR2 FQNEAQ. The DNA of the CDR3 is TGTGCCAGCAGCCCTAGGGGCGGCTACGAGCAGTACTTC. It encodes CASSPRGGYEQYF.

The V call is TRBV11-2, the J call TRBJ2-2, with D possibly TRBD2 on 5 matching bases. V was clipped by 0 bases and J by 0 bases, with 11 bases between them. This CDR3 spans 17 amino acids. Germline CDR1 reads SGHAT; CDR2 reads FQNNGV. CDR3 loop: CASSLDAGNANTGELFF. In DNA form, the CDR3 reads TGTGCCAGCAGCTTAGACGCCGGGAACGCGAACACCGGGGAGCTGTTTTTT. Together with reference TRBV11-2 and TRBJ2-2, the CDR3 gives the full variable domain: EAGVAQSPRYKIIEKRQSVAFWCNPISGHATLYWYQQILGQGPKLLIQFQNNGVVDDSQLPKDRFSAERLKGVDSTLKIQPAKLEDSAVYLCASSLDAGNANTGELFFGEGSRLTVL.

The chain recombines TRBV30 with TRBJ2-3, with D unclear. CDR1 GTSNPN and CDR2 SVGIG come from the germline V gene (reference sequence). The CDR3 is 13 amino acids. V dropped 0 bases and J dropped 3 bases, with 7 bases sitting between them. The CDR3 reads CAWSVRGTDTQYF. The CDR3, as DNA: TGTGCCTGGAGTGTACGTGGAACAGATACGCAGTATTTT.

The rearrangement links TRBV9 to TRBJ2-2; the match to TRBD2 covers 8 bases. CDR3 length equals 15 residues. Germline CDR1 reads SGDLS; CDR2 reads YYNGEE. V lost 5 bases to trimming and J lost 3 bases; unmatched junction nucleotides: 6. The CDR3 sequence is CASRKAGVDTGELFF. In nucleotides, the CDR3 is TGTGCCAGCAGGAAAGCGGGAGTCGACACCGGGGAGCTGTTTTTT.

The chain joins TRBV13 to TRBJ1-1; tentative D call: TRBD1 (6 bases). This CDR3 has 17 amino acids. Germline CDR1 and CDR2: PRHDT and FYEKMQ (reference sequence). Trimming took off 5 bases at V and 3 bases at J, with 22 bases between the two ends. This chain's CDR3 is CASSIPTGIVSDTEAFF. The CDR3 region has the DNA TGTGCCAGCAGCATCCCGACAGGTATTGTATCGGACACTGAAGCTTTCTTT. Full variable domain (outside the CDR3, taken from reference TRBV13 and TRBJ1-1): AAGVIQSPRHLIKEKRETATLKCYPIPRHDTVYWYQQGPGQDPQFLISFYEKMQSDKGSIPDRFSAQQFSDYHSELNMSSLELGDSALYFCASSIPTGIVSDTEAFFGQGTRLTVV.